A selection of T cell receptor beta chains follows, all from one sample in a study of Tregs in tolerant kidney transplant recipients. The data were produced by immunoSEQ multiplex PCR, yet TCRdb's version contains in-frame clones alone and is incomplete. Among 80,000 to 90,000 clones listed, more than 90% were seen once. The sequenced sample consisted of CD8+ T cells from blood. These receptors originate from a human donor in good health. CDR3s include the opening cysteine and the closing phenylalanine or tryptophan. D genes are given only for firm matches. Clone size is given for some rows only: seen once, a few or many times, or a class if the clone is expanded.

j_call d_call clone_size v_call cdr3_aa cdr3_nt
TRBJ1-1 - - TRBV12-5 CASARGAEAFF TGTGCTAGTGCCCGGGGAGCTGAAGCTTTCTTT
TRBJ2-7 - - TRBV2 CASSFEGYYEQYF TGTGCCAGCAGCTTCGAGGGGTACTACGAGCAGTACTTC
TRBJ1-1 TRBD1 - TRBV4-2 CASSPSTGTWAFF TGTGCCAGCAGCCCGTCGACAGGGACCTGGGCTTTCTTT
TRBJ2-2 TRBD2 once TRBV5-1 CASSLTSGNTGELFF TGCGCCAGCAGCTTGACTAGCGGGAACACCGGGGAGCTGTTTTTT
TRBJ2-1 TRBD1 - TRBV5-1 CASSLGRTGVVGEQFF TGCGCCAGCAGCTTGGGTAGGACAGGGGTTGTGGGTGAGCAGTTCTTC
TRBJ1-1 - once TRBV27 CASSSTGYYTEAFF TGTGCCAGCAGTTCTACAGGATATTACACTGAAGCTTTCTTT
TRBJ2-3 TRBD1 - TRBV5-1 CASSIAGTAHADTQYF TGCGCCAGCAGCATTGCCGGGACAGCGCACGCAGATACGCAGTATTTT
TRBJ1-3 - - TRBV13 CASSPPNGNTIYF TGTGCCAGCAGCCCCCCTAATGGAAACACCATATATTTT
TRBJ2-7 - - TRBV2 CASSEKETEISYEQYF TGTGCCAGCAGTGAAAAGGAGACAGAGATTTCCTACGAGCAGTACTTC
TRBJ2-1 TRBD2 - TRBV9 CASSPLAGELENEQFF TGTGCCAGCAGCCCTCTAGCGGGAGAACTCGAAAATGAGCAGTTCTTC
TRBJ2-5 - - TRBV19 CASSFRTGRVETQYF TGTGCCAGTAGTTTTCGGACAGGGAGGGTCGAGACCCAGTACTTC